The next 30 T cell receptor beta chains were all read from a single sample in a study of blood T cell repertoires in COVID-19. TCRdb keeps only in-frame clones here, not all; method: immunoSEQ multiplex PCR. The sample shows 55,000 to 60,000 clones, 85% of them seen only once. Sequenced input: peripheral blood. These TCRs come from a man aged 40-55 years with active COVID-19.

The rearrangement uses TRBV7-9 and TRBJ2-1, with a tentative D call TRBD2 (6 bases). Germline-derived CDR1 and CDR2 are SEHNR and FQNEAQ (reference sequence). V dropped 5 bases and J dropped 3 bases, with 17 bases sitting between them. This CDR3 spans 16 amino acids. CDR3 bases: TGTGCCAGCAGCCGGACTACCGGGACTGACTACAATGAGCAGTTCTTC. This gives the protein CASSRTTGTDYNEQFF.

The chain joins TRBV18 to TRBJ1-1; D is possibly TRBD1 (5 bases). Germline V gene lookup returns CDR1 KGHSH and CDR2 LQKENI. V lost 2 bases to trimming and J lost 3 bases, with 7 bases between them. This CDR3 is built from 13 residues. The CDR3 reads CASSPGADTEAFF. The CDR3 nucleotides are TGTGCCAGCTCACCAGGGGCGGACACTGAAGCTTTCTTT.

This chain uses TRBV7-2 with TRBJ2-3, with D maybe TRBD2 (6 bases). The V gene's germline CDR1 is SGHTA and CDR2 FQGNSA. The CDR3 totals 15 residues. Between the trimmed V and J ends, which lost 8 bases and 5 bases, there was a span of 20 bases. In nucleotides, the CDR3 is TGTGCCAGCCGAAAAACCTCGGGAGAGAGAGATACGCAGTATTTT. Translation: CASRKTSGERDTQYF. Supplemented by reference TRBV7-2 and TRBJ2-3, the full variable domain reads GAGVSQSPSNKVTEKGKDVELRCDPISGHTALYWYRQSLGQGLEFLIYFQGNSAPDKSGLPSDRFSAERTGGSVSTLTIQRTQQEDSAVYLCASRKTSGERDTQYFGPGTRLTVL.

The chain uses TRBV24-1 and TRBJ2-7; D is uncertain. Per germline, CDR1 KGHDR and CDR2 SFDVKD. Trimming pared 3 bases from V and 2 bases from J, leaving 10 bases between. The CDR3 is 14 amino acids. The CDR3 region is CATSDKATTYEQYF. CDR3 coding DNA: TGTGCCACCAGTGATAAGGCAACTACCTACGAGCAGTACTTC.

The chain employs TRBV9 and TRBJ2-2, with D tentatively TRBD2 (5 bases). Germline assignment: CDR1 SGDLS and CDR2 YYNGEE. The CDR3 has 15 residues. V dropped 4 bases and J dropped 2 bases, with 12 bases sitting between them. Written as DNA, the CDR3 is TGTGCCAGCAGCATTAACGGGGAAAACACCGGGGAGCTGTTTTTT. Translation: CASSINGENTGELFF. Looking up the rest from reference TRBV9 and TRBJ2-2 gives the full variable domain: DSGVTQTPKHLITATGQRVTLRCSPRSGDLSVYWYQQSLDQGLQFLIQYYNGEERAKGNILERFSAQQFPDLHSELNLSSLELGDSALYFCASSINGENTGELFFGEGSRLTVL.

The rearrangement links TRBV3-1 (or the pseudogene TRBV3-2) to TRBJ1-3; D ambiguous. Per the germline V gene, CDR1 is LGHDT and CDR2 is YNNKEL (reference sequence). V was clipped by 1 base and J by 0 bases, with 13 bases between them. The CDR3 length is 17 residues. The CDR3 region has the DNA TGTGCCAGCAGCCAAGGCCGCGGAGACCGCTCTGGAAACACCATATATTTT. This encodes CASSQGRGDRSGNTIYF.

The V gene is TRBV29-1, the J gene TRBJ2-3; unclear D gene. The length of the CDR3 is 14 residues. Germline CDR1 is SQVTM and CDR2 is ANQGSEA. The V gene lost 1 base and the J gene lost 2 bases, with 10 bases spanning the gap. This CDR3 reads CSVEVTASTDTQYF. CDR3 DNA: TGCAGCGTTGAAGTTACAGCTTCCACAGATACGCAGTATTTT.

Only one count was recorded for this clone. The V gene is TRBV24-1, the J gene TRBJ2-2, with D possibly being TRBD2 (5 bases). The length of the CDR3 is 12 residues. Germline lookup yields CDR1 KGHDR and CDR2 SFDVKD. V was shortened by 8 bases and J by 5 bases, with 8 bases between the two germline ends. The DNA of the CDR3 is TGTGCCACCATGGGAGAAACCGGGGAGCTGTTTTTT. This encodes CATMGETGELFF.

The V and J genes are TRBV5-4 and TRBJ2-1; 10 bases match TRBD2. The CDR3 has 15 residues. V was pared by 6 bases and J by 1 base, with 4 bases of the junction left unmatched. Germline loops: CDR1 SGHNT, CDR2 YYREEE (reference sequence). The CDR3 DNA reads TGTGCCAGCAATACAGCGGGAGGGTCCTACAATGAGCAGTTCTTC. Translated, it gives CASNTAGGSYNEQFF.

The V gene is TRBV28, the J gene TRBJ2-7, with D possibly TRBD2 on 6 matching bases. Germline CDR1 MDHEN, CDR2 SYDVKM. The CDR3 spans 13 residues. Trimming shortened V by 7 bases and J by 0 bases, and 10 bases separated the two germline ends. The CDR3 DNA follows: TGTGCCAGCACCTCGGGACTCTCCTACGAGCAGTACTTC. This encodes CASTSGLSYEQYF.

V and J are TRBV18 and TRBJ1-1; D gene unclear. This CDR3 comprises 15 residues. Germline CDR1 is KGHSH and CDR2 is LQKENI. Between the trimmed V and J ends, which lost 4 bases and 4 bases, there was a span of 16 bases. The CDR3 reads CASSRLRDLGTEAFF. CDR3 bases: TGTGCCAGCTCACGGCTGAGGGATCTGGGCACTGAAGCTTTCTTT.

This chain uses TRBV4-1 with TRBJ2-3, with D tentatively TRBD2 (6 bases). This CDR3 has 19 residues. V lost 3 bases and J lost 2, with 24 bases in between. Germline V gene lookup returns CDR1 MGHRA and CDR2 YSYEKL. This CDR3 is CASSHFPIGTSHLTDTQYF. The CDR3 DNA sequence: TGCGCCAGCAGCCATTTCCCGATAGGGACTTCCCACCTCACAGATACGCAGTATTTT.

This clone was seen only once. The chain uses TRBV18 and TRBJ2-5; 10 bases are a match to TRBD2. The CDR3 length is 16 residues. CDR1 and CDR2 from the germline V gene are KGHSH and LQKENI. J gave up 5 bases and V 2 bases, and 8 bases lay outside the gene matches. The CDR3, as DNA: TGTGCCAGCTCACCAATAACTAGCGGGATTGGGGAGACCCAGTACTTC. Translating it yields CASSPITSGIGETQYF.

The chain links TRBV19 to TRBJ2-7; tentative D call: TRBD1 (6 bases). The CDR3 has 13 residues. Trimming took off 7 bases at V and 3 bases at J, with 13 bases between the two ends. The germline CDR1 and CDR2 sequences are LNHDA and SQIVND (reference sequence). The CDR3 spells CASNRGLYYEQYF. The CDR3 DNA reads TGTGCCAGTAATAGGGGGTTGTACTACGAGCAGTACTTC. Combining the CDR3 with reference TRBV19 and TRBJ2-7 gives the whole variable domain DGGITQSPKYLFRKEGQNVTLSCEQNLNHDAMYWYRQDPGQGLRLIYYSQIVNDFQKGDIAEGYSVSREKKESFPLTVTSAQKNPTAFYLCASNRGLYYEQYFGPGTRLTVT.

The V gene is TRBV10-2, the J gene TRBJ2-2; 9 bases are shared with TRBD2. Germline CDR1 and CDR2: WSHSY and SAAADI. This CDR3 is built from 15 residues. V dropped 4 bases and J dropped 3; count of bases not matched to a gene: 3. CDR3 in DNA: TGCGCCAGCAGTGTGGTAGCGGGAGACACCGGGGAGCTGTTTTTT. Protein product: CASSVVAGDTGELFF.

This clone appeared a single time. V gene TRBV9 combines with J gene TRBJ2-1, with TRBD2 matching 13 bases. With 4 bases clipped from V and 7 bases from J, the junction kept 8 bases outside the gene matches. The CDR3 sequence is 16 residues long. CDR1 is SGDLS and CDR2 is YYNGEE in the germline V gene. CDR3 sequence (DNA): TGTGCCAGCAGCCTTAGGACTAGCGGGAGAGAGAATGAGCAGTTCTTC. Translated, it gives CASSLRTSGRENEQFF.

The chain combines TRBV7-2 with TRBJ1-1; D not resolved. Trimming stripped 5 bases from V and 3 bases from J, with 13 bases between. The CDR3 runs to 14 residues. Germline values: CDR1 SGHTA, CDR2 FQGNSA. CDR3 sequence (DNA): TGTGCCAGCAGCATTAGCTCCGGGGACACTGAAGCTTTCTTT. It codes for CASSISSGDTEAFF.

The J gene is TRBJ2-3, the V gene TRBV30, with TRBD1 as a possible D gene (6 bases). The V and J ends lost 3 bases and 2 bases respectively, with 12 bases between them. The CDR3 is made up of 14 amino acids. In germline, CDR1 is GTSNPN, CDR2 SVGIG (reference sequence). CDR3 region: CAWSAGTTTDTQYF. CDR3 DNA sequence: TGTGCCTGGAGCGCCGGGACAACCACAGATACGCAGTATTTT.

The chain couples TRBV30 to TRBJ2-2; possible D gene TRBD2, 5 bases. CDR1 is GTSNPN and CDR2 is SVGIG in the germline V gene (reference sequence). The ends were cut back, 4 bases at V and 0 bases at J, with 9 bases in the middle. CDR3 size: 14 residues. The CDR3 is CAWKRESNTGELFF. DNA of the CDR3: TGTGCCTGGAAGAGGGAGTCGAACACCGGGGAGCTGTTTTTT.

V gene TRBV19 combines with J gene TRBJ2-1, with 13 positions matching TRBD2. V shed 4 bases, J shed 2 bases, and the junction held 8 bases outside the gene matches. CDR1 and CDR2 (germline): LNHDA, SQIVND (reference sequence). The CDR3 extends over 18 amino acids. CDR3 in amino acids: CASSTGWTSGGPYNEQFF. As DNA, the CDR3 is TGTGCCAGTAGTACAGGCTGGACTAGCGGGGGCCCCTACAATGAGCAGTTCTTC.

The chain combines TRBV10-3 with TRBJ2-1; no firm D call. Trimming removed 6 bases at V and 10 bases at J, with 19 bases between. CDR3 length: 14 residues. Germline CDR1 ENHRY, CDR2 SYGVKD. As DNA, the CDR3 is TGTGCCATCAGCGCGGCGATAAAGGAATGGGAGCAGTTCTTC. Protein sequence: CAISAAIKEWEQFF.

This sequence joins TRBV7-9 and TRBJ1-2; no reliable D call. V lost 2 bases to trimming and J lost 4 bases, with 5 bases between them. Germline CDR1 and CDR2: SEHNR and FQNEAQ (reference sequence). The CDR3 contains 12 residues. This chain's CDR3 is CASSLRSYGYTF. Written as DNA, the CDR3 is TGTGCCAGCAGCTTACGGTCCTATGGCTACACCTTC.

The rearrangement links TRBV5-4 to TRBJ2-1, with 9 bases that match TRBD2. With 4 bases clipped from V and 1 base from J, the junction kept 3 bases outside the gene matches. Looked up from germline, CDR1 is SGHNT and CDR2 is YYREEE (reference sequence). CDR3 length: 15 amino acids. This CDR3 is CASSIGLASYNEQFF. The CDR3, as DNA: TGTGCCAGCAGCATCGGACTAGCGTCCTACAATGAGCAGTTCTTC.

In DNA form, the CDR3 reads TGTGCCAGCAGCCCGAACCCGGGGTCGGGGGAGCAGTTCTTC. It translates to CASSPNPGSGEQFF. The gene calls are TRBV3-1 (or the pseudogene TRBV3-2) and TRBJ2-1; D is perhaps TRBD2 (5 bases). V lost 4 bases and J 10 bases, leaving 17 bases between the germline ends. The CDR3 contains 14 residues. Germline V gives CDR1 LGHDT, CDR2 YNNKEL (reference sequence).

Turning to this clone: A junction end diverges from the germline sequence, so it may reflect a read error. The chain couples TRBV4-2 to TRBJ2-1, with 7 nucleotides matching TRBD2. The germline V gene has CDR1 LGHNA and CDR2 YNFKEQ. The CDR3 is 13 residues long. The CDR3 protein is CASSQEPETSTVF. Written as DNA, the CDR3 is TGTGCCAGCAGCCAAGAACCGGAGACTAGCACGGTCTTC.

The rearrangement links TRBV7-9 to TRBJ2-6; 7 bases agree with TRBD1. This CDR3 spans 16 amino acids. Germline lookup yields CDR1 SEHNR and CDR2 FQNEAQ (reference sequence). J gave up 3 bases and V 5 bases, and 7 bases lay outside the gene matches. CDR3 bases: TGTGCCAGCAGCCCTAGGGGGCAGCTTGGGGCCAACGTCCTGACTTTC. Amino acids: CASSPRGQLGANVLTF.

The chain couples TRBV7-9 to TRBJ2-7, with 10 bases lining up with TRBD1. Germline CDR1 SEHNR, CDR2 FQNEAQ (reference sequence). The junction had 7 bases not matched to a gene; V was cut back by 5 bases and J by 3 bases. The CDR3 has 15 residues. In DNA form, the CDR3 reads TGTGCCAGCAGCAAGTCCGGGACAGGGGTCTACGAGCAGTACTTC. Translated: CASSKSGTGVYEQYF.

This clone was detected once. The chain joins TRBV30 to TRBJ2-7, with a tentative D call TRBD2 (5 bases). The V gene lost 7 bases and the J gene lost 1 base, with 14 bases spanning the gap. CDR1 is GTSNPN and CDR2 is SVGIG in the germline V gene (reference sequence). The CDR3 is 13 residues long. DNA for the CDR3: TGTGCCTCGTCTAGAGGGAAATCCTACGAGCAGTACTTC. It yields the protein CASSRGKSYEQYF.

The rearrangement uses TRBV28 and TRBJ1-1, with D possibly matching TRBD1 (5 bases). CDR1 is MDHEN, CDR2 SYDVKM, per germline. This CDR3 spans 13 amino acids. V was cut by 8 bases and J by 8 bases, with 18 bases left in between. CDR3 in DNA: TGTGCCAGCGGGCTCTTGGACAAGAAAGAAGCTTTCTTT. It is translated as CASGLLDKKEAFF.

The chain has TRBV20-1 and TRBJ1-1; TRBD1 matches at 9 bases. Per the germline V gene, CDR1 is DFQATT and CDR2 is SNEGSKA (reference sequence). This CDR3 is built from 11 residues. CDR3 region: CRPTGGTEAFF. Here the CDR3 DNA reads TGCAGGCCGACAGGGGGCACTGAAGCTTTCTTT.